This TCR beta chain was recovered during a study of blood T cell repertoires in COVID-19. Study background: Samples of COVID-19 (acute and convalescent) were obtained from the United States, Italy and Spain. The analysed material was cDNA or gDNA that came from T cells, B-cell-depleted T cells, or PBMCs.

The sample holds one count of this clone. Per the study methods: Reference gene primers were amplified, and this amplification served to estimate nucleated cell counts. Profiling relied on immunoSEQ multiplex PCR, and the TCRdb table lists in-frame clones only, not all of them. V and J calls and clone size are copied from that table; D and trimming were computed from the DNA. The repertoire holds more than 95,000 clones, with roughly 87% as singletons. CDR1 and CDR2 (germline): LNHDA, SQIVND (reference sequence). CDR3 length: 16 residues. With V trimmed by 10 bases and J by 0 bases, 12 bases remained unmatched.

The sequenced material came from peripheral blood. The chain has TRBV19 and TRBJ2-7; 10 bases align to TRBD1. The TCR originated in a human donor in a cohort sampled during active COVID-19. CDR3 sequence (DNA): TGTGCCACCAGAGTAGCGGGACAGGGGACCTCCTACGAGCAGTACTTC. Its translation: CATRVAGQGTSYEQYF.